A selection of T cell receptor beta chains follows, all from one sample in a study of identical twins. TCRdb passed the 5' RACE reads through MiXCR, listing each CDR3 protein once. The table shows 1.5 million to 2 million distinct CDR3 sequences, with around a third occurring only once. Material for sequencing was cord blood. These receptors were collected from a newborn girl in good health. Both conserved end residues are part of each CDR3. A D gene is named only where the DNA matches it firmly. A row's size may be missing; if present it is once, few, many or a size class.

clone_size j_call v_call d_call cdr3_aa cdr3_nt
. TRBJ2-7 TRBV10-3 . CAISESLAASGYEQYF TGTGCCATCAGTGAGTCGTTGGCAGCGTCAGGCTACGAGCAGTACTTC
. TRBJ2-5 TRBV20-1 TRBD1 CSARWTGLKETQYF TGCAGTGCTAGGTGGACAGGGCTCAAAGAGACCCAGTACTTC
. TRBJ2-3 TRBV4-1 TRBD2 CASSQDMREGRDTQYF TGCGCCAGCAGCCAAGATATGCGGGAGGGTAGAGATACGCAGTATTTT
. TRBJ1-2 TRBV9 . CASSVLRSTANYGYTF TGTGCCAGCAGCGTGCTCAGGAGTACAGCTAACTATGGCTACACCTTC
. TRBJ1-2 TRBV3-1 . CASSQAENYGYTF TGTGCCAGCAGCCAAGCGGAAAACTATGGCTACACCTTC
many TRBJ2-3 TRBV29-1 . CSVQRQEGTDTQYF TGCAGCGTCCAGCGACAGGAGGGGACAGATACGCAGTATTTT
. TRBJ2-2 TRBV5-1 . CASSRDHPFTGELFF TGCGCCAGCAGCCGGGACCACCCATTTACCGGGGAGCTGTTTTTT
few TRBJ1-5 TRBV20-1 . CSARTGTLNVDQPQHF TGCAGTGCTAGAACCGGGACGTTAAATGTGGATCAGCCCCAGCATTTT
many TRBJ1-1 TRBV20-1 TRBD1 CSADRVNTEAFF TGCAGTGCTGACAGGGTGAACACTGAAGCTTTCTTT
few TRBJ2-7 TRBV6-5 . CASSYVTALGYEQYF TGTGCCAGCAGTTACGTAACAGCCCTGGGATACGAGCAGTACTTC
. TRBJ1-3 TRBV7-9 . CASTSWGTGNTIYF TGTGCCAGCACCAGCTGGGGGACGGGAAACACCATATATTTT
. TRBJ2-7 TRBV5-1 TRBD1 CASSGGTGGMDEQYF TGCGCCAGCAGCGGGGGGACAGGTGGTATGGACGAGCAGTACTTC
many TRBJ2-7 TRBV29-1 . CSVVLASEQYF TGCAGCGTTGTACTAGCAAGCGAGCAGTACTTC
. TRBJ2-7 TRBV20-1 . CSARNGFYEQYF TGCAGTGCTAGAAATGGATTTTACGAGCAGTACTTC
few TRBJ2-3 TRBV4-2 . CASSQAGLHTDTQYF TGTGCCAGCAGCCAAGCAGGACTACACACAGATACGCAGTATTTT
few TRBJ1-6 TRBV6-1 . CASKILQDRLHF TGTGCCAGCAAGATTCTCCAGGACCGGCTCCACTTT
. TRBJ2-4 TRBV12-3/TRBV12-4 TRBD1 CASSLVWTGGHQGGIQYF TGTGCCAGCAGTTTAGTCTGGACAGGGGGCCACCAGGGTGGCATTCAGTACTTC
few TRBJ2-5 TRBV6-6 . CASSWYRQETQYF TGTGCCAGCAGTTGGTACCGACAAGAGACCCAGTACTTC
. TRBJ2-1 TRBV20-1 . CSARLPQSEQFF TGCAGTGCTAGACTGCCACAGTCTGAGCAGTTCTTC
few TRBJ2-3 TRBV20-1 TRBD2 CSAELADTDTQYF TGCAGTGCTGAACTAGCGGACACAGATACGCAGTATTTT
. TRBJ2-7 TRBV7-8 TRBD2 CASSLASGYPYEQYF TGTGCCAGCAGCTTAGCTAGCGGGTACCCTTACGAGCAGTACTTC
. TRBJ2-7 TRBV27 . CASSLFRGGEQYF TGTGCCAGCAGTTTATTCAGGGGAGGCGAGCAGTACTTC
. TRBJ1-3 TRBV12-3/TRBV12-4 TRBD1 CASRGQANSGNTIYF TGTGCCAGCAGGGGACAGGCCAACTCTGGAAACACCATATATTTT
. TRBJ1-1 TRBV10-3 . CAISDPGKGRVEAFF TGTGCCATCAGTGACCCGGGGAAGGGCAGAGTTGAAGCTTTCTTT
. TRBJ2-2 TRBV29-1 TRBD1 CSVTGVGTGELFF TGCAGCGTAACAGGGGTAGGCACCGGGGAGCTGTTTTTT
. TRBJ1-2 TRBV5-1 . CASSLARNDRNYGYTF TGCGCCAGCAGCTTGGCGAGAAACGACAGGAACTATGGCTACACCTTC
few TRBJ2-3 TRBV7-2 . CASSLVWRGRRDTQYF TGTGCCAGCAGCTTAGTTTGGCGGGGGCGCAGAGATACGCAGTATTTT
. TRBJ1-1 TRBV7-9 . CASSFTKYRIGGTEAFF TGTGCCAGCAGCTTTACCAAGTACAGGATCGGGGGCACTGAAGCTTTCTTT